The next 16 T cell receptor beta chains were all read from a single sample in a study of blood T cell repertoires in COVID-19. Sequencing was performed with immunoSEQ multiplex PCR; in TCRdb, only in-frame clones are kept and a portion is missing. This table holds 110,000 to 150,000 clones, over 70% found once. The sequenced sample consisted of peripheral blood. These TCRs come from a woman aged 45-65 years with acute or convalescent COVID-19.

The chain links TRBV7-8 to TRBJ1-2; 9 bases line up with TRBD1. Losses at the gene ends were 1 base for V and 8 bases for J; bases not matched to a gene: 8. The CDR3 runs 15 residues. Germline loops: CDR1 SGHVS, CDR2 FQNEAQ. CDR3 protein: CASSLGRTGEGGYTF. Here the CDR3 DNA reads TGTGCCAGCAGCTTAGGGCGGACAGGGGAAGGGGGCTACACCTTC.

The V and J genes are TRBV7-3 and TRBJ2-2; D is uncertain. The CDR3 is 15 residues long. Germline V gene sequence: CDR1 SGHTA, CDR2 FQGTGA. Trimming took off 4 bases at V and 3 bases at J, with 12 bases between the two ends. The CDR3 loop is CASSSVGQHTGELFF. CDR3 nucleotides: TGTGCCAGCAGCTCCGTTGGGCAGCACACCGGGGAGCTGTTTTTT.

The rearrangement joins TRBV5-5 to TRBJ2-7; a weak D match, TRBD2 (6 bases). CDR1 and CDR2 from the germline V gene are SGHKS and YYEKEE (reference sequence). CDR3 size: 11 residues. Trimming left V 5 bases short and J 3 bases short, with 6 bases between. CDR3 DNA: TGTGCCAGCAGGGAGGGCTACGAGCAGTACTTC. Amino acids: CASREGYEQYF.

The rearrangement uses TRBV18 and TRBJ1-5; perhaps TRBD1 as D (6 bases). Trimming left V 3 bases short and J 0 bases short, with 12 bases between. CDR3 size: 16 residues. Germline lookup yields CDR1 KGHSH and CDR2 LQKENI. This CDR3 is CASSPGGGFSNQPQHF. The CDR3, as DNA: TGTGCCAGCTCACCTGGGGGGGGCTTTAGCAATCAGCCCCAGCATTTT.

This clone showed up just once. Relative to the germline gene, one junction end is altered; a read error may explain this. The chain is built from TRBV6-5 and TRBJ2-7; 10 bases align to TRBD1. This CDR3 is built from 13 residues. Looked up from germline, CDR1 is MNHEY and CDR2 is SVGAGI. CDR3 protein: CACRQGAKYEQYF. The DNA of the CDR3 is TGTGCCTGCAGACAGGGGGCAAAGTACGAGCAGTACTTC.

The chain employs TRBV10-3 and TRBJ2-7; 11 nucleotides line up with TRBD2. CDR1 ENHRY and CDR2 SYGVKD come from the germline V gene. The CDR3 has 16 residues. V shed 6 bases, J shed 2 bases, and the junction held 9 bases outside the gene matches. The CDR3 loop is CAISPGTSGGPYEQYF. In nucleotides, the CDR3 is TGTGCCATCAGCCCGGGCACTAGCGGGGGCCCCTACGAGCAGTACTTC.

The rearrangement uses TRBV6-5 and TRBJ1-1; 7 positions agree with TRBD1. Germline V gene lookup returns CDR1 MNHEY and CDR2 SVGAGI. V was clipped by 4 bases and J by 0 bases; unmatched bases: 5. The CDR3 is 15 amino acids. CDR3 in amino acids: CASSSGQVMNTEAFF. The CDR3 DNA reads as TGTGCCAGCAGTTCCGGACAGGTCATGAACACTGAAGCTTTCTTT.

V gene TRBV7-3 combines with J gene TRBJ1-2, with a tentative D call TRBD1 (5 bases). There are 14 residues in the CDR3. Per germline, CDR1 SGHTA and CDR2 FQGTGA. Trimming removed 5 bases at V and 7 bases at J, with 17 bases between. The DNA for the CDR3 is TGTGCCAGCAGCCGGGGGGACTCAGGAGGTGGCTACACCTTC. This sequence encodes CASSRGDSGGGYTF.

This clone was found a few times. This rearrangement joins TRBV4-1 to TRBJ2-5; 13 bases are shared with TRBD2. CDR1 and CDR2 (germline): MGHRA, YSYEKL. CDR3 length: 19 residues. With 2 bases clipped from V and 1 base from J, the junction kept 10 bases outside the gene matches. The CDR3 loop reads CASSQRTGTSGAGQETQYF. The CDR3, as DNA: TGCGCCAGCAGCCAAAGAACCGGGACTAGCGGGGCCGGCCAAGAGACCCAGTACTTC.

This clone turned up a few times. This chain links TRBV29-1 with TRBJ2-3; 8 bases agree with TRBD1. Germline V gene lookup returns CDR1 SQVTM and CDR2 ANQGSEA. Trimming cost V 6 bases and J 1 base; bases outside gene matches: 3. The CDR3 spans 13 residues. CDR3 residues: CSVRGRGTDTQYF. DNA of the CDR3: TGCAGCGTCAGGGGGCGAGGCACAGATACGCAGTATTTT.

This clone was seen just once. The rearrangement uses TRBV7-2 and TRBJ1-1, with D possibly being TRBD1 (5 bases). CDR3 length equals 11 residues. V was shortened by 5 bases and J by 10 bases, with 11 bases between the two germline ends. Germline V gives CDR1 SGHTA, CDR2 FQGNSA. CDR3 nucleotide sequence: TGTGCCAGCAGCCCAGGGTTTGTAGCTTTCTTT. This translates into CASSPGFVAFF.

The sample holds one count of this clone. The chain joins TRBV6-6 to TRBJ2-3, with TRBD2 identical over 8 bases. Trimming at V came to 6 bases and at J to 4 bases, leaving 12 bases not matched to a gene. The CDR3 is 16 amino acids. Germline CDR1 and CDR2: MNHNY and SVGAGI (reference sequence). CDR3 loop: CASSPGPAGGADTQYF. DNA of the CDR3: TGTGCCAGCAGCCCTGGGCCTGCGGGGGGAGCAGATACGCAGTATTTT.

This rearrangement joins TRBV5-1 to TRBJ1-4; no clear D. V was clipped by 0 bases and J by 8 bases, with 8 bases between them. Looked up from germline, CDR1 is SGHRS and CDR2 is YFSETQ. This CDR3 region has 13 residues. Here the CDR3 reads CASSLEVGEKLFF. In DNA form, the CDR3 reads TGCGCCAGCAGCTTGGAAGTGGGCGAAAAACTGTTTTTT.

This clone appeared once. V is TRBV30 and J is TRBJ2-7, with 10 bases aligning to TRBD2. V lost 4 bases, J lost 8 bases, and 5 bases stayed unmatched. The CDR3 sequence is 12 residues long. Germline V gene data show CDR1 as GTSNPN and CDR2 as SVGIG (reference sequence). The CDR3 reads CAWTSGGAKQYF. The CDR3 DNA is TGTGCCTGGACGAGCGGGGGGGCCAAGCAGTACTTC.

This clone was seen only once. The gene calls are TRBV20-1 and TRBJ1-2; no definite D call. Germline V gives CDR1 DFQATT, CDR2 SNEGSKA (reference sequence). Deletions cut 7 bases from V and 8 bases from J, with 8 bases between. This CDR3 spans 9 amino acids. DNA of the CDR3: TGCAGTGGAGGAGCGGGCTACACCTTC. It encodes CSGGAGYTF.

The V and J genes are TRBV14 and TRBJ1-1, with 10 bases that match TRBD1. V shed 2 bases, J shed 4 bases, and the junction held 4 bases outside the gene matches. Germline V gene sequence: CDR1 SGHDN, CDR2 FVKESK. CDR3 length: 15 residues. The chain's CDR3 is CASSQMRTGGTEAFF. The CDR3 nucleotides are TGTGCCAGCAGCCAAATGAGGACAGGGGGCACTGAAGCTTTCTTT.